This T cell receptor beta chain was documented in a study of cytomegalovirus exposure and HLA in healthy donors. Details on this clone: Its antigen is currently unknown.

Study-wide points: After further analysis at a later stage, roughly 15,000 TCR beta sequences were associated with HLA alleles at 0.05 false discovery rate. Cytomegalovirus association was listed for 150 or so TCR beta chains.

PCR was performed using 60 Vbeta and 13 Jbeta primers. Profiled with immunoSEQ multiplex PCR; TCRdb holds only in-frame clones, not every one. The sample lists 100,000 or so clones, roughly 88% occurring once. Source material: PBMCs. The clonotype comes from a woman younger than 35 in good health and CMV-seronegative.

For the CDR3, the DNA is TGTGCCGTCGGACTAGCGGGGGACCAAGAGACCCAGTACTTC. This gives the protein CAVGLAGDQETQYF. The chain combines TRBV10-3 with TRBJ2-5; 13 bases map to TRBD2. With 11 bases clipped from V and 0 bases from J, the junction kept 3 bases outside the gene matches. In germline, CDR1 is ENHRY, CDR2 SYGVKD. The CDR3 contains 14 residues.